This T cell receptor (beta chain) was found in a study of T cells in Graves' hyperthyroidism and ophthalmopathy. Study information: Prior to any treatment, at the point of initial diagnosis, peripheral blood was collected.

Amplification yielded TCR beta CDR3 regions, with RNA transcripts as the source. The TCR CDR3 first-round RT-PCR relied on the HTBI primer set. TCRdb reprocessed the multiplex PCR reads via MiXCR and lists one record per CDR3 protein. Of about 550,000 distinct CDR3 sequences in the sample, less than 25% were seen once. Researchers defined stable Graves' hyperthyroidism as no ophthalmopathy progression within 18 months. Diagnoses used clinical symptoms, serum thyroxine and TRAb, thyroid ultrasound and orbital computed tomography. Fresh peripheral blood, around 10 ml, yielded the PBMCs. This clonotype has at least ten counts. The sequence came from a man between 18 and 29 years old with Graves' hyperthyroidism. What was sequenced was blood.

The DNA of the CDR3 is TGTGCCAGCACCTCCGGACAGATCTCCTATAATTCACCCCTCCACTTT. Translating gives CASTSGQISYNSPLHF. The chain uses TRBV27 and TRBJ1-6; possible D gene TRBD1, 6 bases. Between the trimmed V and J ends, which lost 7 bases and 0 bases, there was a span of 13 bases. Germline CDR1 reads MNHEY; CDR2 reads SMNVEV (reference sequence). The CDR3 sequence is 16 residues long.